Each of the 3 T cell receptor beta chains below was sequenced from the same sample in a study of cytomegalovirus exposure and HLA in healthy donors. PCR was performed using 60 Vbeta and 13 Jbeta primers. The table came from immunoSEQ multiplex PCR; TCRdb's copy has only in-frame clones and leaves some out. The data show 280,000 or so clones, over 85% seen once. Specimen: PBMCs. All receptors derive from a woman between 18 and 30 years old in good health and CMV-seronegative.

The CDR3 region has the DNA TGTGCCAGCAGCCGTAGCACAGATACGCAGTATTTT. Translating gives CASSRSTDTQYF. The genes are TRBV27 and TRBJ2-3; D call uncertain. The CDR3 is 12 amino acids. Germline V gene lookup returns CDR1 MNHEY and CDR2 SMNVEV (reference sequence). Trimming pared 6 bases from V and 0 bases from J, leaving 4 bases between.

The chain is built from TRBV27 and TRBJ2-1; D is possibly TRBD1 (6 bases). The germline V and J ends were trimmed by 3 bases and 4 bases, with 16 bases remaining between them. The V gene's germline CDR1 is MNHEY and CDR2 SMNVEV (reference sequence). This CDR3 contains 16 residues. CDR3 region: CASSFAGARLYNEQFF. Here the CDR3 DNA reads TGTGCCAGCAGTTTCGCAGGGGCACGGCTATACAATGAGCAGTTCTTC.

The rearrangement links TRBV4-1 to TRBJ2-7; 7 bases agree with TRBD2. The V gene end was trimmed by 4 bases and the J gene end by 2 bases; junction bases not matched to a gene: 2. This CDR3 contains 13 residues. CDR1 MGHRA and CDR2 YSYEKL come from the germline V gene. This CDR3 reads CASSPGLAYEQYF. The CDR3 DNA follows: TGCGCCAGCAGCCCCGGACTAGCCTACGAGCAGTACTTC.